These 32 T cell receptor beta chains came from one sample sequenced in a study of T-cell reconstitution after alpha-beta-depleted transplantation in children. It was with unique molecular identifiers that the TCRbeta library was prepared. From the PCR reads, TCRdb called clonotypes with MiXCR, one entry per CDR3 protein. The sample records approximately 490,000 distinct CDR3 sequences, more than 9% being singletons. Specimen: PBMCs, collected before TCRalphabeta/CD19-depleted stem cell transplant. These receptors came from a child aged 2 to 15 with inherited bone marrow failure, due to receive a stem cell transplant.

This clonotype has ten or more counts. J is TRBJ1-6 and V is TRBV28; TRBD1 agrees at 7 bases. The CDR3 runs 14 residues. Unmatched junction bases numbered 5, after V lost 3 bases and J lost 9 bases. Germline V gives CDR1 MDHEN, CDR2 SYDVKM. CDR3 DNA: TGTGCCAGCAGTTTGCGACAGGGATCTTCACCCCTCCACTTT. Its protein product is CASSLRQGSSPLHF.

There are a few counts of this clonotype. J is TRBJ2-7 and V is TRBV4-3; no clear D. Germline-derived CDR1 and CDR2 are LGHNA and YSLEER. There are 14 residues in the CDR3. V lost 0 bases to trimming and J lost 2 bases, with 8 bases between them. In DNA form, the CDR3 reads TGCGCCAGCAGCCAAGATAAAGGTCCCTACGAGCAGTACTTC. It is translated as CASSQDKGPYEQYF.

Ten or more counts support this clonotype. The DNA for the CDR3 is TGCGCCAGCAGCCTCGCAGGGGCCATCTACAATGAGCAGTTCTTC. It codes for CASSLAGAIYNEQFF. The rearrangement joins TRBV5-1 to TRBJ2-1; maybe TRBD1 (6 bases). With 4 bases removed from V and 3 bases from J, the gap between germline ends came to 14 bases. Germline values: CDR1 SGHRS, CDR2 YFSETQ. The CDR3 runs to 15 residues.

There are a few counts of this clonotype. V and J are TRBV7-2 and TRBJ2-7; 12 bases map to TRBD2. Per germline, CDR1 SGHTA and CDR2 FQGNSA. V lost 5 bases to trimming and J lost 5 bases; unmatched junction nucleotides: 13. The CDR3 has 17 residues. CDR3 sequence (DNA): TGTGCCAGCAGCCTAATTCGGACTAGCGGGAATGTACACGAGCAGTACTTC. It is translated as CASSLIRTSGNVHEQYF.

The sample holds many counts of this clonotype. This chain joins TRBV27 and TRBJ2-1; 14 bases are shared with TRBD2. CDR3 length: 15 residues. The germline CDR1 and CDR2 sequences are MNHEY and SMNVEV (reference sequence). The ends lost 4 bases at V and 8 bases at J; junction bases unmatched: 4. The CDR3 nucleotides are TGTGCCAGCAGTTCCGGACTAGCGGGAGGCCATGAGCAGTTCTTC. Residues: CASSSGLAGGHEQFF.

This clonotype showed up many times. The V call is TRBV12-3 or TRBV12-4, the J call TRBJ1-1, with TRBD1 identical over 7 bases. Trimming removed 6 bases from V and 1 base from J; junction bases left unmatched: 2. The CDR3 length is 13 residues. The CDR3 coding sequence is TGTGCCAGCAGGAACAGGGGGAACACTGAAGCTTTCTTT. Protein product: CASRNRGNTEAFF.

This clonotype was seen many times. V is TRBV7-9 and J is TRBJ2-2; TRBD2 agrees at 8 bases. This CDR3 contains 16 residues. The junction had 11 bases not matched to a gene; V was cut back by 5 bases and J by 6 bases. Per the germline V gene, CDR1 is SEHNR and CDR2 is FQNEAQ (reference sequence). The CDR3 is CASSPSAGAAAGELFF. CDR3 in DNA: TGTGCCAGCAGCCCCTCAGCGGGAGCGGCGGCCGGGGAGCTGTTTTTT.

Many counts were recorded for this clonotype. This chain uses TRBV29-1 with TRBJ1-1; D gene unclear. This CDR3 has 14 residues. Germline CDR1 SQVTM, CDR2 ANQGSEA. Between the trimmed V and J ends, which lost 6 bases and 2 bases, there was a span of 16 bases. CDR3 DNA: TGCAGCGTCGAGGGCGGACTGGGAAACACTGAAGCTTTCTTT. It is translated as CSVEGGLGNTEAFF.

This clonotype showed up many times. CDR3 in amino acids: CASSLDGTSGSTDTQYF. The CDR3 DNA follows: TGTGCCAGCAGTTTAGACGGGACTAGCGGGAGCACAGATACGCAGTATTTT. The chain has TRBV28 and TRBJ2-3; the match to TRBD2 covers 12 bases. Germline values: CDR1 MDHEN, CDR2 SYDVKM. The V segment lost 2 bases and the J segment 0 bases; nucleotides outside the gene matches: 3. This CDR3 region has 17 residues.

This clonotype was counted a few times. The chain recombines TRBV20-1 with TRBJ1-5, with D uncertain. This CDR3 comprises 13 residues. Germline CDR1 is DFQATT and CDR2 is SNEGSKA (reference sequence). With 0 bases removed from V and 7 bases from J, the gap between germline ends came to 10 bases. As DNA, the CDR3 is TGCAGTGCTAGAGATGAATTCGACCAGCCCCAGCATTTT. As protein: CSARDEFDQPQHF.

This clonotype was detected ten times or more. The chain has TRBV11-2 and TRBJ2-1; perhaps TRBD2 as D (6 bases). The germline CDR1 and CDR2 sequences are SGHAT and FQNNGV. The V end lost 3 bases, the J end lost 0 bases, and 24 bases lay between the germline ends. This CDR3 contains 20 residues. The CDR3 sequence: CASSFPRGGSGDSSYNEQFF. Written as DNA, the CDR3 is TGTGCCAGCAGCTTTCCGCGTGGGGGGAGTGGAGATAGCTCCTACAATGAGCAGTTCTTC.

At least ten counts were recorded for this clonotype. The chain couples TRBV12-3 or TRBV12-4 to TRBJ2-3; TRBD2 aligns across 9 bases. After removal of 6 bases from V and 1 base from J, the junction contained 5 bases not matched to a gene. The CDR3 consists of 15 residues. The CDR3 here is CASRKLAGGTDTQYF. CDR3 DNA sequence: TGTGCCAGCAGAAAATTAGCGGGAGGCACAGATACGCAGTATTTT.

This clonotype was seen ten or more times. The J gene is TRBJ1-5, the V gene TRBV7-9, with D hard to call. V lost 11 bases and J lost 10, with 15 bases in between. CDR3 length: 11 residues. CDR1 and CDR2 (germline): SEHNR, FQNEAQ (reference sequence). The CDR3 coding sequence is TGTGCCGTCGGAACCCCCCTCCCCCAGCATTTT. Its protein is CAVGTPLPQHF.

Ten or more counts support this clonotype. The chain links TRBV7-9 to TRBJ2-7; weak D call: TRBD1 (6 bases). Looked up from germline, CDR1 is SEHNR and CDR2 is FQNEAQ (reference sequence). Trimming shortened V by 5 bases and J by 4 bases, and 9 bases separated the two germline ends. CDR3 length: 12 residues. The DNA for the CDR3 is TGTGCCAGCAGCGGACAGCATTACGAGCAGTACTTC. Amino acid sequence: CASSGQHYEQYF.

This clonotype was seen many times. V gene TRBV28 combines with J gene TRBJ2-7; maybe TRBD2 (6 bases). Trimming cost V 2 bases and J 0 bases, with 11 bases left between them. Looked up from germline, CDR1 is MDHEN and CDR2 is SYDVKM. The CDR3 length is 15 residues. Here the CDR3 reads CASSLTGRPSYEQYF. CDR3 in DNA: TGTGCCAGCAGTTTAACCGGGAGACCCTCCTACGAGCAGTACTTC.

This chain joins TRBV12-3 or TRBV12-4 and TRBJ1-5, with 7 bases matching TRBD1. The J segment lost 6 bases and the V segment lost 5 bases, leaving 16 bases of the junction unmatched. The CDR3 covers 17 residues. The CDR3: CASSQAPDRVRGQPQHF. In nucleotides, the CDR3 is TGTGCCAGCAGTCAAGCCCCCGACAGGGTTCGGGGTCAGCCCCAGCATTTT.

J is TRBJ2-1 and V is TRBV27; D is possibly TRBD2 (5 bases). There are 16 residues in the CDR3. Germline CDR1 and CDR2: MNHEY and SMNVEV (reference sequence). V was clipped by 3 bases and J by 0 bases, with 12 bases between them. This chain's CDR3 is CASSFVGGSSYNEQFF. In DNA, the CDR3 is TGTGCCAGCAGTTTTGTCGGAGGAAGCTCCTACAATGAGCAGTTCTTC.

This clonotype has at least ten counts. The J gene is TRBJ2-1, the V gene TRBV29-1, with D uncertain. Trimming took off 3 bases at V and 2 bases at J, with 8 bases between the two ends. Germline CDR1 reads SQVTM; CDR2 reads ANQGSEA. CDR3 length equals 13 residues. CDR3 protein: CSVEVRTYNEQFF. In DNA form, the CDR3 reads TGCAGCGTTGAGGTCAGGACCTACAATGAGCAGTTCTTC.

This clonotype was seen repeatedly, ten times or more. The V gene is TRBV27, the J gene TRBJ1-2; a possible D gene is TRBD1 (6 bases). The CDR3 sequence is 15 residues long. Trimming took off 6 bases at V and 5 bases at J, with 19 bases between the two ends. Per the germline V gene, CDR1 is MNHEY and CDR2 is SMNVEV (reference sequence). The DNA for the CDR3 is TGTGCCAGCAGCCCGCGGGGGGCGCGCCTTTATGGCTACACCTTC. It specifies CASSPRGARLYGYTF.

As regards this clonotype: Possible read error: a much larger clone is one base away. The CDR3 DNA follows: TGCAGTGCCTACCCTTCCGGGACTAGCGGGAGTAATCGGGGGACAGATACGCTGTATTTT. Translated: CSAYPSGTSGSNRGTDTLYF. The chain is built from TRBV20-1 and TRBJ2-3, with TRBD2 matching 14 bases. The CDR3 runs 20 residues. Germline assignment: CDR1 DFQATT and CDR2 SNEGSKA (reference sequence).

This clonotype was seen repeatedly, ten times or more. This sequence joins TRBV7-9 and TRBJ1-4; tentatively, D is TRBD1 (6 bases). CDR1 is SEHNR, CDR2 FQNEAQ, per germline (reference sequence). V lost 5 bases, J lost 8 bases, and 15 bases lay in between. CDR3 size: 14 residues. The CDR3 here is CASSETGLGEKLFF. CDR3 nucleotide sequence: TGTGCCAGCAGCGAGACAGGCCTAGGGGAAAAACTGTTTTTT. Supplemented by reference TRBV7-9 and TRBJ1-4, the full variable domain reads DTGVSQNPRHKITKRGQNVTFRCDPISEHNRLYWYRQTLGQGPEFLTYFQNEAQLEKSRLLSDRFSAERPKGSFSTLEIQRTEQGDSAMYLCASSETGLGEKLFFGSGTQLSVL.

The chain recombines TRBV7-9 with TRBJ2-5; unclear D gene. Germline CDR1 reads SEHNR; CDR2 reads FQNEAQ (reference sequence). Trimming left V 5 bases short and J 2 bases short, with 12 bases between. The CDR3 length is 14 residues. DNA of the CDR3: TGTGCCAGCAGCCCGAAGACAAATCAAGAGACCCAGTACTTC. This codes for CASSPKTNQETQYF. Variable domain in full (rest from reference TRBV7-9 and TRBJ2-5): DTGVSQNPRHKITKRGQNVTFRCDPISEHNRLYWYRQTLGQGPEFLTYFQNEAQLEKSRLLSDRFSAERPKGSFSTLEIQRTEQGDSAMYLCASSPKTNQETQYFGPGTRLLVL.

This clonotype was found many times. One end of the junction is discordant with germline, which a read error may explain. CDR3 in amino acids: CASSFSGMATAF. In DNA form, the CDR3 reads TGTGCCAGCAGTTTTAGCGGTATGGCTACAGCCTTC. The V and J genes are TRBV12-3 or TRBV12-4 and TRBJ1-2; no firm D call. This CDR3 has 12 residues.

The gene calls are TRBV3-1 and TRBJ1-3, with 9 positions matching TRBD1. CDR1 and CDR2 from the germline V gene are LGHDT and YNNKEL (reference sequence). Unmatched junction bases numbered 16, after V lost 7 bases and J lost 3 bases. This CDR3 contains 18 residues. CDR3 loop: CASTQHVTGGPFGNTIYF. CDR3 in DNA: TGTGCCAGCACCCAGCACGTAACAGGGGGCCCGTTTGGAAACACCATATATTTT.

This clonotype has only a few counts. V gene TRBV4-1 combines with J gene TRBJ2-1; 13 bases fit TRBD2. The CDR3 loop spans 21 amino acids. Germline CDR1 reads MGHRA; CDR2 reads YSYEKL. With 3 bases clipped from V and 1 base from J, the junction kept 15 bases outside the gene matches. The CDR3 region is CASSQGRTSGSYDLSYNEQFF. CDR3 nucleotides: TGCGCCAGCAGCCAGGGGAGGACTAGCGGGAGTTACGATCTATCCTACAATGAGCAGTTCTTC.

Notes on this clonotype: A junction boundary mismatches the germline segment, possibly from a read error. V and J are TRBV4-2 and TRBJ2-1; TRBD1 matches 10 bases. Germline V lookup: CDR1 LGHNA, CDR2 YNFKEQ. The CDR3 loop spans 14 amino acids. CDR3 sequence (DNA): TGTGCCAGGAGCCCGGGGACAGGGGTCAATGAGCAGTTCTTC. Protein: CARSPGTGVNEQFF.

There are many counts of this clonotype. The V and J genes are TRBV20-1 and TRBJ2-7; D remains ambiguous. The CDR3 covers 15 residues. CDR1 is DFQATT and CDR2 is SNEGSKA in the germline V gene (reference sequence). The germline V and J ends were trimmed by 1 base and 2 bases, with 15 bases remaining between them. CDR3 in DNA: TGCAGTGCTAGAGTGGGTCTTGGTTCCGCCTACGAGCAGTACTTC. It codes for CSARVGLGSAYEQYF.

This clonotype came up many times. V and J are TRBV5-1 and TRBJ1-6; D uncertain. The length of the CDR3 is 14 residues. Germline loops: CDR1 SGHRS, CDR2 YFSETQ. V lost 3 bases to trimming and J lost 8 bases, with 12 bases between them. This CDR3 reads CASSSGENHSPLHF. CDR3 DNA: TGCGCCAGCAGCTCGGGTGAGAATCATTCACCCCTCCACTTT. Supplemented by reference TRBV5-1 and TRBJ1-6, the full variable domain reads KAGVTQTPRYLIKTRGQQVTLSCSPISGHRSVSWYQQTPGQGLQFLFEYFSETQRNKGNFPGRFSGRQFSNSRSEMNVSTLELGDSALYLCASSSGENHSPLHFGNGTRLTVT.

There are many counts of this clonotype. This rearrangement joins TRBV29-1 to TRBJ2-7; D tentatively fits TRBD1 or TRBD2 (5 bases each). The V end was cut by 4 bases, the J end by 7 bases, with 17 bases between. This CDR3 region has 13 residues. Germline CDR1 reads SQVTM; CDR2 reads ANQGSEA. The CDR3 sequence is CSVVFGAVDEQYF. As DNA, the CDR3 is TGCAGCGTTGTTTTCGGGGCCGTAGATGAGCAGTACTTC.

In its sample, this clonotype was seen many times. V is TRBV12-3 or TRBV12-4 and J is TRBJ2-3, with 11 nucleotides matching TRBD2. This CDR3 comprises 17 residues. V gave up 5 bases and J gave up 4 bases; unmatched junction bases: 11. CDR3 residues: CASSAGLAGGVPDTQYF. The CDR3 coding sequence is TGTGCCAGCAGTGCCGGACTAGCGGGCGGTGTACCAGATACGCAGTATTTT.

This clonotype occurred many times. V is TRBV20-1 and J is TRBJ2-1, with 8 nucleotides matching TRBD2. With V trimmed by 6 bases and J by 7 bases, 11 bases remained unmatched. The CDR3 runs to 14 residues. Germline loops: CDR1 DFQATT, CDR2 SNEGSKA (reference sequence). CDR3 in amino acids: CSALTSAPRNEQFF. In DNA, the CDR3 is TGCAGTGCCTTGACTAGCGCGCCCCGTAATGAGCAGTTCTTC.

This clonotype has a count of ten or more. The chain links TRBV19 to TRBJ2-4; TRBD1 aligns across 8 bases. This CDR3 comprises 15 residues. Germline trimming cut 1 base from V and 7 bases from J; bases unmatched to any gene: 6. From germline, CDR1 is LNHDA and CDR2 SQIVND (reference sequence). The DNA for the CDR3 is TGTGCCAGTAGTATAGTTCCGACAGGGGCCAACATTCAGTACTTC. Protein product: CASSIVPTGANIQYF. The whole variable domain, filled in from reference TRBV19 and TRBJ2-4, reads DGGITQSPKYLFRKEGQNVTLSCEQNLNHDAMYWYRQDPGQGLRLIYYSQIVNDFQKGDIAEGYSVSREKKESFPLTVTSAQKNPTAFYLCASSIVPTGANIQYFGAGTRLSVL.